These 19 T cell receptor beta chains originate from one sample sequenced in a study of spatial heterogeneity in lung cancer. Stated time point: sample taken at primary tumor resection. The authors sequenced whole RNA from tumor, nontumor lung or frozen PBMC without sorting. TCRdb analysed the 5' RACE reads with MiXCR anew, one entry per CDR3 protein. The sample lists about 38,000 distinct CDR3 sequences, approximately 6.3% occurring once. The sequencing here drew on PBMCs, taken at surgery. Receptors originate from a male donor with early-stage non-small cell lung cancer.

This clonotype was seen a few times. J is TRBJ2-2 and V is TRBV2; 8 bases match TRBD1. The CDR3 loop spans 15 amino acids. Trimming cost V 8 bases and J 4 bases; bases outside gene matches: 9. CDR1 SNHLY and CDR2 FYNNEI come from the germline V gene. CDR3 nucleotides: TGTGCCAGCGACCCGGGACAGGAGGGCACCGGGGAGCTGTTTTTT. Translating it yields CASDPGQEGTGELFF.

In its sample, this clonotype was seen many times. The genes are TRBV11-2 and TRBJ2-5; 7 nucleotides agree with TRBD1. In germline, CDR1 is SGHAT, CDR2 FQNNGV. CDR3 length equals 15 residues. V gave up 5 bases and J gave up 2 bases; unmatched junction bases: 8. CDR3 DNA: TGTGCCAGCAGCCGACAGGGAAGGATTCAAGAGACCCAGTACTTC. This sequence encodes CASSRQGRIQETQYF.

CDR3 loop: CASSLGQGMSYNSPLHF. The CDR3 DNA reads TGTGCCAGCAGCCTCGGCCAGGGGATGTCCTATAATTCACCCCTCCACTTT. The rearrangement links TRBV9 to TRBJ1-6; TRBD1 might be the D (6 bases). Trimming stripped 4 bases from V and 1 base from J, with 15 bases between. Germline CDR1 SGDLS, CDR2 YYNGEE. The CDR3 covers 17 residues.

The sample holds many counts of this clonotype. This sequence joins TRBV27 and TRBJ2-1; TRBD1 matches at 9 bases. The CDR3 is made up of 15 amino acids. Germline assignment: CDR1 MNHEY and CDR2 SMNVEV (reference sequence). Germline trimming cut 1 base from V and 9 bases from J; bases unmatched to any gene: 7. CDR3 amino acids: CASSLFASTGGEQFF. In nucleotides, the CDR3 is TGTGCCAGCAGTTTATTTGCGTCGACAGGGGGTGAGCAGTTCTTC.

This clonotype appeared many times. The chain employs TRBV11-2 and TRBJ1-2; D might be TRBD1 (5 bases). V lost 1 base to trimming and J lost 8 bases, with 17 bases between them. The CDR3 is 15 residues long. From germline, CDR1 is SGHAT and CDR2 FQNNGV. This CDR3 reads CASSLAGPEFFGYTF. CDR3 nucleotides: TGTGCCAGCAGCTTAGCGGGGCCAGAATTTTTCGGCTACACCTTC.

This clonotype showed up many times. The chain employs TRBV5-1 and TRBJ2-7, with D unclear. V was cut by 4 bases and J by 2 bases, with 16 bases left in between. Germline assignment: CDR1 SGHRS and CDR2 YFSETQ. The CDR3 totals 15 residues. The CDR3 is CASSPAVRGPYEQYF. DNA of the CDR3: TGCGCCAGCAGCCCGGCGGTCAGAGGACCCTACGAGCAGTACTTC. The complete variable domain, with remaining parts taken from reference TRBV5-1 and TRBJ2-7, reads KAGVTQTPRYLIKTRGQQVTLSCSPISGHRSVSWYQQTPGQGLQFLFEYFSETQRNKGNFPGRFSGRQFSNSRSEMNVSTLELGDSALYLCASSPAVRGPYEQYFGPGTRLTVT.

Ten or more counts support this clonotype. The genes are TRBV29-1 and TRBJ1-2; 8 nucleotides line up with TRBD1. J gave up 0 bases and V 3 bases, and 9 bases lay outside the gene matches. Germline V gene lookup returns CDR1 SQVTM and CDR2 ANQGSEA. The CDR3 has 16 amino acids. The CDR3 region has the DNA TGCAGCGTTGACATAAGCGGACAGGGCCCTAACTATGGCTACACCTTC. Its translation: CSVDISGQGPNYGYTF.

This clonotype showed up just a few times. The chain links TRBV5-5 to TRBJ2-7, with D perhaps matching TRBD1 (5 bases). The ends were cut back, 1 base at V and 5 bases at J, with 16 bases in the middle. The CDR3 extends over 15 amino acids. Germline V gene data show CDR1 as SGHKS and CDR2 as YYEKEE (reference sequence). The CDR3 DNA reads as TGTGCCAGCAGCTTGTCTGGGGCTCCCGAGAACGAGCAGTACTTC. Translation gives CASSLSGAPENEQYF.

This clonotype has a count of ten or more. V usage is TRBV5-1 and J usage is TRBJ2-7, with 7 bases matching TRBD1. Losses at the gene ends were 5 bases for V and 2 bases for J; bases not matched to a gene: 7. This CDR3 has 14 amino acids. Germline V CDR1 and CDR2: SGHRS, YFSETQ. This chain's CDR3 is CASSIRQGAYEQYF. CDR3 DNA: TGCGCCAGCAGTATTCGACAGGGTGCCTACGAGCAGTACTTC. Drawing the rest from reference TRBV5-1 and TRBJ2-7, the complete variable domain is KAGVTQTPRYLIKTRGQQVTLSCSPISGHRSVSWYQQTPGQGLQFLFEYFSETQRNKGNFPGRFSGRQFSNSRSEMNVSTLELGDSALYLCASSIRQGAYEQYFGPGTRLTVT.

This clonotype occurred a few times. The chain has TRBV12-3 or TRBV12-4 and TRBJ2-3, with D maybe TRBD2 (5 bases). This CDR3 is built from 15 residues. Between the trimmed V and J ends, which lost 2 bases and 2 bases, there was a span of 11 bases. The CDR3 sequence is CASSLKGDYTDTQYF. The CDR3 DNA reads TGTGCCAGCAGTTTAAAGGGAGATTACACAGATACGCAGTATTTT.

This clonotype was seen repeatedly, ten times or more. The chain uses TRBV27 and TRBJ1-2; unclear D gene. Per germline, CDR1 MNHEY and CDR2 SMNVEV (reference sequence). The CDR3 is 14 residues long. Trimming took off 8 bases at V and 6 bases at J, with 19 bases between the two ends. CDR3 nucleotide sequence: TGTGCCAGCTCGCTCTCGGCCAGGAGCCATGGCTACACCTTC. Translated, it gives CASSLSARSHGYTF.

This clonotype showed up many times. The chain recombines TRBV3-1 with TRBJ2-6; TRBD2 agrees at 12 bases. The CDR3 runs 19 residues. V lost 4 bases and J lost 0; bases outside the gene matches: 7. Germline CDR1 is LGHDT and CDR2 is YNNKEL (reference sequence). CDR3 sequence (DNA): TGTGCCAGCAGCCCTTTACTAGCGGGGGGTTTCTCTGGGGCCAACGTCCTGACTTTC. Its protein is CASSPLLAGGFSGANVLTF.

The chain uses TRBV19 and TRBJ1-6, with D unclear. CDR1 LNHDA and CDR2 SQIVND come from the germline V gene (reference sequence). V was trimmed by 5 bases and J by 0 bases, leaving 20 bases between them. The length of the CDR3 is 19 residues. Here the CDR3 DNA reads TGTGCCAGTAGTGAACGAGGTCTAGTGGGGAGCTCCTATAATTCACCCCTCCACTTT. Protein sequence: CASSERGLVGSSYNSPLHF.

Comments on this clonotype: Mismatch with germline at one junction end may stem from a read error. The chain links TRBV5-1 to TRBJ2-7; D is perhaps TRBD2 (6 bases). The germline CDR1 and CDR2 sequences are SGHRS and YFSETQ. CDR3 size: 15 residues. The CDR3 nucleotides are TGCACCAGCAGCCCGGGGGACGGGAGCTCCTACGAGCAGTACTTC. Its translation is CTSSPGDGSSYEQYF.

In its sample, this clonotype is medium-sized. V and J are TRBV7-2 and TRBJ2-3, with TRBD1 as a possible D gene (6 bases). V was shortened by 2 bases and J by 4 bases, with 10 bases between the two germline ends. Germline V CDR1 and CDR2: SGHTA, FQGNSA. The CDR3 totals 14 residues. The CDR3 sequence is CASSLSQGSDTQYF. CDR3 nucleotide sequence: TGTGCCAGCAGCTTAAGTCAGGGGTCAGATACGCAGTATTTT. Based on the CDR3 plus reference TRBV7-2 and TRBJ2-3, the full variable domain is GAGVSQSPSNKVTEKGKDVELRCDPISGHTALYWYRQSLGQGLEFLIYFQGNSAPDKSGLPSDRFSAERTGGSVSTLTIQRTQQEDSAVYLCASSLSQGSDTQYFGPGTRLTVL.

At least ten counts were recorded for this clonotype. The chain employs TRBV6-6 and TRBJ1-2, with TRBD1 matching over 9 bases. This CDR3 is built from 15 residues. Germline loops: CDR1 MNHNY, CDR2 SVGAGI (reference sequence). The J segment lost 2 bases and the V segment lost 6 bases, leaving 7 bases of the junction unmatched. The CDR3 is CASSERGQGNYGYTF. CDR3 DNA sequence: TGTGCCAGCAGCGAGCGGGGACAGGGAAACTATGGCTACACCTTC.

This clonotype has a count of ten or more. This chain uses TRBV7-8 with TRBJ1-5; 7 nucleotides match TRBD1. There are 14 residues in the CDR3. CDR1 and CDR2 (germline): SGHVS, FQNEAQ. The junction had 7 bases not matched to a gene; V was cut back by 2 bases and J by 9 bases. The CDR3 nucleotides read TGTGCCAGCAGCTTAAGGACAGGCCCAGGGCCCCAGCATTTT. Translation gives CASSLRTGPGPQHF.

This clonotype was recorded a few times. V is TRBV5-1 and J is TRBJ2-2; TRBD2 is a possible D gene (6 bases). Per germline, CDR1 SGHRS and CDR2 YFSETQ. V lost 4 bases, J lost 6 bases, and 7 bases lay in between. The CDR3 extends over 12 amino acids. The CDR3, as DNA: TGCGCCAGCAGCCCGGGGGCCGGGGAGCTGTTTTTT. Protein sequence: CASSPGAGELFF.

This rearrangement joins TRBV15 to TRBJ1-2, with 9 bases lining up with TRBD1. V dropped 0 bases and J dropped 4; count of bases not matched to a gene: 12. The CDR3 is 18 amino acids. The V gene's germline CDR1 is LNHNV and CDR2 YYDKDF (reference sequence). The CDR3 DNA follows: TGTGCCACCAGCAGAGACCTTGGGACAGGGCTCCAACTCTATGGCTACACCTTC. Protein: CATSRDLGTGLQLYGYTF.